This TCR beta chain was captured in a study of T-cell reconstitution after alpha-beta-depleted transplantation in children. Germline lookup yields CDR1 SGHRS and CDR2 YFSETQ. V was cut by 2 bases and J by 1 base, with 7 bases left in between. The CDR3 spans 15 residues. Unique molecular identifiers were used to barcode this TCRbeta library. TCRdb processed the PCR reads anew with MiXCR; each CDR3 protein has one entry. The sample has 300,000 or so distinct CDR3 sequences, 9.9% seen once. Here the sequenced sample was PBMCs from the stem cell graft donor, taken from the stem cell graft. The clonotype comes from a human donor who donated a stem cell graft to a child with SCID. This chain joins TRBV5-1 and TRBJ1-6, with D possibly TRBD1 on 5 matching bases. This chain's CDR3 is CASSFSGSYNSPLHF. CDR3 DNA: TGCGCCAGCAGCTTTTCAGGGTCCTATAATTCACCCCTCCACTTT. The whole variable domain, remainder taken from reference TRBV5-1 and TRBJ1-6, is KAGVTQTPRYLIKTRGQQVTLSCSPISGHRSVSWYQQTPGQGLQFLFEYFSETQRNKGNFPGRFSGRQFSNSRSEMNVSTLELGDSALYLCASSFSGSYNSPLHFGNGTRLTVT.